This paragraph covers one TCR beta chain sequence. The sample is drawn from a study of blood T cell repertoires in COVID-19. The repertoire was sequenced with immunoSEQ multiplex PCR; TCRdb's copy has only in-frame clones and lacks some. Of roughly 250,000 clones listed, just under 85% are singletons. This TCR derives from a woman older than 75 with acute or convalescent COVID-19. Sequencing was carried out using peripheral blood.

CDR3 sequence: CASSLSLGQGADGANVLTF. The CDR3 DNA reads TGTGCCAGCAGCTTAAGCCTGGGACAGGGGGCGGATGGGGCCAACGTCCTGACTTTC. V is TRBV7-9 and J is TRBJ2-6, with 12 positions matching TRBD1. The CDR3 runs to 19 residues. Losses at the gene ends were 2 bases for V and 3 bases for J; bases not matched to a gene: 8. Germline V gene lookup returns CDR1 SEHNR and CDR2 FQNEAQ (reference sequence).